This passage covers 3 T cell receptor beta chains from one sample sequenced in a study of cytomegalovirus exposure and HLA in healthy donors. Clones were sequenced by immunoSEQ multiplex PCR, and TCRdb holds only the in-frame ones, with some missing. The profile shows more than 50,000 clones, roughly nine tenths of them singletons. The sample taken for sequencing was PBMCs. The receptor set was obtained from a woman aged 30 to 39 in good health and CMV-seronegative.

This clone was counted once. The V gene is TRBV5-1, the J gene TRBJ1-1, with 7 nucleotides matching TRBD1. The germline gives CDR1 SGHRS, CDR2 YFSETQ. The CDR3 is 15 residues long. The V gene end was trimmed by 0 bases and the J gene end by 7 bases; junction bases not matched to a gene: 9. CDR3 bases: TGCGCCAGCAGCTTGGCCAGGGGGAAGTCTCTTGAAGCTTTCTTT. Its protein is CASSLARGKSLEAFF.

CDR3 protein: CASRSDGQPTDTQYF. The CDR3 coding sequence is TGCGCCAGCAGGTCCGACGGACAGCCCACAGATACGCAGTATTTT. The chain employs TRBV5-1 and TRBJ2-3, with D tentatively TRBD1 (6 bases). CDR1 and CDR2 from the germline V gene are SGHRS and YFSETQ. The CDR3 spans 15 residues. V lost 5 bases and J lost 2, with 15 bases in between.

The chain combines TRBV25-1 with TRBJ2-2, with D perhaps matching TRBD1 (5 bases). V lost 2 bases, J lost 6 bases, and 16 bases lay in between. CDR1 is MGHDK and CDR2 is SYGVNS in the germline V gene. This CDR3 comprises 16 residues. The CDR3: CASSEVRGAPSGELFF. The DNA of the CDR3 is TGTGCCAGCAGTGAAGTAAGGGGTGCGCCGTCCGGGGAGCTGTTTTTT.